This T cell receptor (beta chain) was profiled in a study of T-cell reconstitution after alpha-beta-depleted transplantation in children. Study findings and constraints: Recipient T cells and thymic progenitors that survived were the source of the high TCRbeta diversity seen at day 60 in some patients. Diversity and T-cell counts at one year after transplant derived mostly from new T cells. Two months or so post-transplant, alpha-beta T cells reportedly derived from several hundred expanded graft clones.

The CDR3 contains 16 residues. Trimming at V came to 2 bases and at J to 3 bases, leaving 6 bases not matched to a gene. The germline V gene has CDR1 MGHRA and CDR2 YSYEKL. In regard to this clonotype: The antigen remains unidentified.

Preparation of the TCRbeta library involved a method that used unique molecular identifiers. TCRdb passed the PCR reads through MiXCR, listing each CDR3 protein once. Among 200,000 to 250,000 distinct CDR3 sequences listed, more than 20% were seen once. The J gene is TRBJ2-3, the V gene TRBV4-1; the match to TRBD2 covers 9 bases. This receptor was obtained from a girl aged 2-10 years with Fanconi anemia, due to receive a stem cell transplant. This specimen was PBMCs, taken before TCRalphabeta/CD19-depleted stem cell transplant. This CDR3 reads CASSQTIAGVTDTQYF. The CDR3 DNA reads TGCGCCAGCAGCCAAACTATAGCGGGAGTTACAGATACGCAGTATTTT.